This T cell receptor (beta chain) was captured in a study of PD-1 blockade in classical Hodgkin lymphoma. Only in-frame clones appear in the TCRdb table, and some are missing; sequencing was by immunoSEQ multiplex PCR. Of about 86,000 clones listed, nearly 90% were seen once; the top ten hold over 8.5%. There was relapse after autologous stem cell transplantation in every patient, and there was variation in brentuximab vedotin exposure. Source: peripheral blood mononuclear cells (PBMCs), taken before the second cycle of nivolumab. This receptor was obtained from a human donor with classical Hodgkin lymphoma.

The CDR3 region is CASSLELRDGELFF. The CDR3 nucleotides are TGTGCCAGCAGCTTGGAGTTGCGAGACGGGGAGCTGTTTTTT. The rearrangement links TRBV5-4 to TRBJ2-2; D ambiguous. Per germline, CDR1 SGHNT and CDR2 YYREEE (reference sequence). The CDR3 runs to 14 residues. V dropped 0 bases and J dropped 7 bases, with 10 bases sitting between them.